In its sample, the clone carrying this TCR beta chain was seen once. What it recognizes is unknown. Germline CDR1 reads DFQATT; CDR2 reads SNEGSKA (reference sequence). This CDR3 is built from 13 residues. V was pared by 5 bases and J by 6 bases, with 17 bases between. One entry per CDR3 protein, called by TCRdb with MiXCR from the reads. The sample gives some 70,000 distinct CDR3 sequences, under 25% of which show up once; roughly three quarters is in the top ten. The data were obtained in a study of T cell repertoires in cytomegalovirus infection. The sample consisted of PBMCs, sequenced either directly or after in vitro stimulation (not recorded which). This clonotype originated in a human donor in good health (CMV status not recorded). Some clones in this sample may be carry-over from other donors' samples. The chain has TRBV20-1 and TRBJ2-7; D perhaps matches TRBD2 (6 bases). The CDR3 sequence: CSASGREPTEQYF. The CDR3 region has the DNA TGCAGTGCTTCGGGGCGGGAACCCACCGAGCAGTACTTC.